The 19 T cell receptor beta chains presented below share a single source sample, sequenced in a study of cytomegalovirus exposure and HLA in healthy donors. The primer mix had 60 Vbeta and 13 Jbeta primers. Here immunoSEQ multiplex PCR was the method, and the copy in TCRdb shows in-frame clones only, minus some. The sample includes roughly 250,000 clones, roughly two thirds of them seen just once. The sequenced sample consisted of PBMCs. The receptors derive from a female donor in good health and CMV-seronegative.

V is TRBV2 and J is TRBJ2-1; D remains unclear. Germline-derived CDR1 and CDR2 are SNHLY and FYNNEI. V was shortened by 6 bases and J by 7 bases, with 7 bases between the two germline ends. The length of the CDR3 is 11 residues. The CDR3 sequence: CASSRPNEQFF. The CDR3 DNA is TGTGCCAGCAGCCGTCCTAATGAGCAGTTCTTC.

The chain uses TRBV6-5 and TRBJ1-2; D might be TRBD1 (5 bases). The CDR3 totals 15 residues. The germline V gene has CDR1 MNHEY and CDR2 SVGAGI. The V end lost 0 bases, the J end lost 4 bases, and 12 bases lay between the germline ends. CDR3 nucleotides: TGTGCCAGCAGTTACTCCGGCCAGGGTCCCTATGGCTACACCTTC. Its protein is CASSYSGQGPYGYTF.

This chain connects TRBV29-1 to TRBJ2-1, with D unresolved. Per germline, CDR1 SQVTM and CDR2 ANQGSEA. The CDR3 has 13 amino acids. The germline V and J ends were trimmed by 4 bases and 2 bases, with 9 bases remaining between them. As DNA, the CDR3 is TGCAGCGTTGCCGATGGCCCCTACAATGAGCAGTTCTTC. Translating gives CSVADGPYNEQFF.

This clone turned up a few times. The junction and the germline gene differ at one end; a read error may be behind it. CDR3 bases: TGTTCCAGCAGCTCCTCCGGCAATGAGCAGTTCTTC. This sequence encodes CSSSSSGNEQFF. V and J are TRBV7-9 and TRBJ2-1; D gene uncertain. Germline CDR1 reads SEHNR; CDR2 reads FQNEAQ (reference sequence). The CDR3 totals 12 residues.

This clone occurred a few times. This chain uses TRBV5-1 with TRBJ1-1; 8 bases match TRBD1. This CDR3 region has 14 residues. Germline loops: CDR1 SGHRS, CDR2 YFSETQ. The trim removed 3 bases at V and 4 bases at J, leaving 5 bases unmatched. CDR3 DNA: TGCGCCAGCAGCTCGGGACAGGCGATCACTGAAGCTTTCTTT. It yields the protein CASSSGQAITEAFF.

The chain uses TRBV10-3 and TRBJ1-1, with 8 bases that match TRBD1. V lost 5 bases to trimming and J lost 4 bases; unmatched junction nucleotides: 9. This CDR3 region has 15 residues. Germline assignment: CDR1 ENHRY and CDR2 SYGVKD. The CDR3: CAISPQQGVATEAFF. CDR3 sequence (DNA): TGTGCCATCAGTCCCCAACAGGGGGTAGCCACTGAAGCTTTCTTT.

The V gene is TRBV6-1, the J gene TRBJ1-3; maybe TRBD1 (6 bases). The ends were cut back, 4 bases at V and 0 bases at J, with 10 bases in the middle. The CDR3 runs to 15 residues. Germline CDR1 MNHNS, CDR2 SASEGT. The CDR3 bases are TGTGCCAGCAGTGGCGAGACAGGCTCTGGAAACACCATATATTTT. Its translation is CASSGETGSGNTIYF.

The V and J genes are TRBV25-1 and TRBJ2-7, with 9 bases matching TRBD1. The CDR3 spans 16 residues. Germline V gives CDR1 MGHDK, CDR2 SYGVNS. V was clipped by 2 bases and J by 0 bases; unmatched bases: 5. CDR3 in DNA: TGTGCCAGCAGTGAAGCCGGGACAGGGCTCTCCTACGAGCAGTACTTC. Translation gives CASSEAGTGLSYEQYF.

The chain uses TRBV5-1 and TRBJ1-1; 7 positions match TRBD1. The germline CDR1 and CDR2 sequences are SGHRS and YFSETQ. The length of the CDR3 is 13 residues. Trimming at V came to 0 bases and at J to 11 bases, leaving 7 bases not matched to a gene. The CDR3 DNA follows: TGCGCCAGCAGCTTGGGGAGGGACAGCAGGGCTTTCTTT. Its translation is CASSLGRDSRAFF.

This clone was counted a few times. V and J are TRBV5-1 and TRBJ1-4, with TRBD1 identical over 7 bases. There are 13 residues in the CDR3. V trimming: 8 bases; J trimming: 4 bases; junction bases outside the gene matches: 5. Germline CDR1 and CDR2: SGHRS and YFSETQ. CDR3 sequence reads: CASRQGNNEKLFF. CDR3 in DNA: TGCGCCAGTAGACAGGGCAATAATGAAAAACTGTTTTTT.

CDR3 in amino acids: CASSGSSGANVLTF. The CDR3, as DNA: TGTGCCAGCAGTGGTAGCTCTGGGGCCAACGTCCTGACTTTC. The chain has TRBV6-1 and TRBJ2-6, with D hard to call. Germline V gives CDR1 MNHNS, CDR2 SASEGT. V was clipped by 4 bases and J by 0 bases, with 4 bases between them. This CDR3 contains 14 residues.

Points on this clone: This sample includes further DNA sequences coding for the same CDR3. V gene TRBV19 combines with J gene TRBJ2-5; D is unclear. CDR3 size: 12 residues. V lost 3 bases, J lost 4 bases, and 6 bases lay in between. Germline V gene lookup returns CDR1 LNHDA and CDR2 SQIVND (reference sequence). This CDR3 reads CASSIRGETQYF. The CDR3 region has the DNA TGTGCCAGTAGTATTCGCGGAGAGACCCAGTACTTC.

The chain is built from TRBV30 and TRBJ2-3; TRBD1 agrees at 9 bases. The germline V gene has CDR1 GTSNPN and CDR2 SVGIG (reference sequence). The CDR3 contains 15 residues. Trimming removed 3 bases from V and 3 bases from J; junction bases left unmatched: 7. CDR3 residues: CAWSSGTGPTDTQYF. In nucleotides, the CDR3 is TGTGCCTGGAGCTCCGGGACAGGGCCGACAGATACGCAGTATTTT.

This clone is a singleton in its sample. The chain employs TRBV4-2 and TRBJ2-2; 7 bases match TRBD1. This CDR3 is 15 amino acids long. Germline loops: CDR1 LGHNA, CDR2 YNFKEQ. V was pared by 1 base and J by 7 bases, with 6 bases of the junction left unmatched. The CDR3 sequence is CASSQGQGVIGELFF. For the CDR3, the DNA is TGTGCCAGCAGCCAAGGACAGGGAGTGATCGGGGAGCTGTTTTTT.

V gene TRBV6-6 combines with J gene TRBJ1-2; possible D gene TRBD1, 6 bases. The CDR3 contains 13 residues. The germline CDR1 and CDR2 sequences are MNHNY and SVGAGI (reference sequence). V was trimmed by 5 bases and J by 8 bases, leaving 15 bases between them. CDR3 in DNA: TGTGCCAGCAGTGACAGGTCAGGCGGGGGCTACACCTTC. Its protein is CASSDRSGGGYTF.

The V call is TRBV7-2, the J call TRBJ1-5; possibly TRBD1 for D (6 bases). The V end was cut by 0 bases, the J end by 5 bases, with 8 bases between. The CDR3 has 14 residues. Per germline, CDR1 SGHTA and CDR2 FQGNSA. The CDR3 bases are TGTGCCAGCAGCTTAGCGGCAGGGGATCAGCCCCAGCATTTT. Its translation: CASSLAAGDQPQHF.

The J gene is TRBJ2-7, the V gene TRBV28, with D perhaps matching TRBD1 (6 bases). V lost 3 bases and J 2 bases, leaving 14 bases between the germline ends. Germline assignment: CDR1 MDHEN and CDR2 SYDVKM. This CDR3 spans 15 amino acids. CDR3 nucleotide sequence: TGTGCCAGCAGTTTCCCCCAGGGGTGGGCCTACGAGCAGTACTTC. Translated, it gives CASSFPQGWAYEQYF.

The chain recombines TRBV9 with TRBJ1-1, with D maybe TRBD1 (6 bases). V lost 4 bases, J lost 8 bases, and 12 bases lay in between. Germline V gene data show CDR1 as SGDLS and CDR2 as YYNGEE. There are 12 residues in the CDR3. The CDR3 spells CASSLQGPEAFF. The CDR3 DNA sequence: TGTGCCAGCAGCCTACAGGGTCCAGAAGCTTTCTTT.

This clone was detected only a few times. DNA for the CDR3: TGCGCCAGCAGCTTGGTGTCCAGTTCGGGGGAGCTGTTTTTT. Protein sequence: CASSLVSSSGELFF. The chain couples TRBV5-1 to TRBJ2-2; D is uncertain. Germline CDR1 reads SGHRS; CDR2 reads YFSETQ. V was trimmed by 0 bases and J by 8 bases, leaving 11 bases between them. The CDR3 extends over 14 amino acids. The whole variable domain, filled in from reference TRBV5-1 and TRBJ2-2, reads KAGVTQTPRYLIKTRGQQVTLSCSPISGHRSVSWYQQTPGQGLQFLFEYFSETQRNKGNFPGRFSGRQFSNSRSEMNVSTLELGDSALYLCASSLVSSSGELFFGEGSRLTVL.